Described below is a single TCR beta chain sequence and its context. Losses at the gene ends were 5 bases for V and 8 bases for J; bases not matched to a gene: 8. Looked up from germline, CDR1 is SGHRS and CDR2 is YFSETQ. The CDR3 runs 13 residues. The data stem from a study of human T cells and chemical hapten exposure. The overall study: Skin of the upper inner arm, about 2 cm by about 2 cm, received 2% DPC for sensitization.

Described time point: patch test 2, 6 weeks after DPC sensitization. Treatment given: therapeutic diphenylcyclopropenone sensitization with weekly scalp DPC. TCRdb used MiXCR to reprocess the RACE reads, holding one entry per CDR3 protein. This table has nearly 95,000 distinct CDR3 sequences, about 11% appearing once. J is TRBJ1-2 and V is TRBV5-1; 8 bases fit TRBD1. The clonotype was recovered from a man aged 35-49 years with alopecia areata. Some clones in this sample may be carry-over from other donors' samples. Sequenced material: whole blood, taken in connection with sensitization to the hapten diphenylcyclopropenone (DPC). CDR3 sequence (DNA): TGCGCCAGCAGAACCGACAGGGGCGGGGGCTACACCTTC. This encodes CASRTDRGGGYTF.